The clone carrying this T cell receptor (beta chain) was seen a handful of times. This specimen comes from a study of T-cell memory formation after mild COVID-19. Whole-study context: TCR clusters were mostly donor specific.

CDR1 and CDR2 (germline): DFQATT, SNEGSKA (reference sequence). The CDR3 has 15 residues. V lost 5 bases and J lost 9, with 23 bases in between. Each CDR3 protein is one row after TCRdb ran MiXCR on the 5' RACE reads. This table has 400,000 to 500,000 distinct CDR3 sequences, 20% appearing once. The receptor comes from an adult woman who had mild COVID-19 (a few samples of this study predate the infection). Cell type and time point are not known. Sequenced input: PBMCs or a T cell subset sorted from them (not recorded which). The chain recombines TRBV20-1 with TRBJ2-1; TRBD2 might be the D (6 bases). The CDR3, as DNA: TGCAGTGCTCCTAGGAGGAGGACGGTGGGGGGTGAGCAGTTCTTC. Protein: CSAPRRRTVGGEQFF.